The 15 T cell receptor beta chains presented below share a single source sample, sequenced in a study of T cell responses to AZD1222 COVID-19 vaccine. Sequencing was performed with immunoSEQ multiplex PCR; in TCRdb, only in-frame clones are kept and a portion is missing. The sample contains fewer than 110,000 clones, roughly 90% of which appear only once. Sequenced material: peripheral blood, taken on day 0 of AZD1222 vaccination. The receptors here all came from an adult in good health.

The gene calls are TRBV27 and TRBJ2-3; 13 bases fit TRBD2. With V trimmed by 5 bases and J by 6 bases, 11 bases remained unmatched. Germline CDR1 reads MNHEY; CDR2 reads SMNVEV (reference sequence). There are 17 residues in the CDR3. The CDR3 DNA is TGTGCCAGCAGTCGCCTTGGACTAGCGGGAGTTGCTGATACGCAGTATTTT. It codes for CASSRLGLAGVADTQYF.

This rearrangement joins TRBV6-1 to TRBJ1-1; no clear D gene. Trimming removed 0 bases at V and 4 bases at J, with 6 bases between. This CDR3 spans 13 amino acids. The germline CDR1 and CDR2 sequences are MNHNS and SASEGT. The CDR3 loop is CASSEADATEAFF. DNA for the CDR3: TGTGCCAGCAGTGAAGCGGATGCCACTGAAGCTTTCTTT.

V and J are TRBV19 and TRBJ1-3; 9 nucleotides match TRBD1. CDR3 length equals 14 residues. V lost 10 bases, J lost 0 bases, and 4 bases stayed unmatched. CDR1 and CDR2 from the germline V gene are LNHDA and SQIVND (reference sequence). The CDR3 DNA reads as TGTGCCACTCTGACAGGGGGCTCTGGAAACACCATATATTTT. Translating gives CATLTGGSGNTIYF.

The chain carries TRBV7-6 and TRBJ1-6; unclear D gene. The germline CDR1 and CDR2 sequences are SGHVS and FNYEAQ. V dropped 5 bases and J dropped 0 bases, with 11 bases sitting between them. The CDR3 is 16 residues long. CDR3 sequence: CASSEVPSSYNSPLHF. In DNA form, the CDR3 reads TGTGCCAGCAGCGAAGTTCCGTCCTCCTATAATTCACCCCTCCACTTT.

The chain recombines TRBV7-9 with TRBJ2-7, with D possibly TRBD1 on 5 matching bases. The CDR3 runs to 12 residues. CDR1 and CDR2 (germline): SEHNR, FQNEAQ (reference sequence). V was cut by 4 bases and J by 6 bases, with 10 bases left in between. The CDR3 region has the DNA TGTGCCAGCAGCTGGGGCTGGGCCGAGCAGTACTTC. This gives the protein CASSWGWAEQYF.

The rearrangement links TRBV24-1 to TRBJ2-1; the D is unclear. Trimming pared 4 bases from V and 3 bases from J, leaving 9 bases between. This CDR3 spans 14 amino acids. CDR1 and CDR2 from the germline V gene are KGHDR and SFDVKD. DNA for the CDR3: TGTGCCACCAGTGAACCCTCCTACTACAATGAGCAGTTCTTC. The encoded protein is CATSEPSYYNEQFF.

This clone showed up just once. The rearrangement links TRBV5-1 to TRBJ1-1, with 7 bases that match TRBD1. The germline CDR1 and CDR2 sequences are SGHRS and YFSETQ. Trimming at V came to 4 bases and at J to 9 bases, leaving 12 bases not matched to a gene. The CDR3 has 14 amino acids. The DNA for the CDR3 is TGCGCCAGCAGCAGAGAACAGGGGCTATTACAAGCTTTCTTT. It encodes CASSREQGLLQAFF.

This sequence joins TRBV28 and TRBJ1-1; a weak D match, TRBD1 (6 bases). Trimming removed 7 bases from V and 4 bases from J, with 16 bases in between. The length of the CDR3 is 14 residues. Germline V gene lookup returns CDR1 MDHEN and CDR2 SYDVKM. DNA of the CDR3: TGTGCCAGCACCGGACAGCGCATGAGCACTGAAGCTTTCTTT. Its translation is CASTGQRMSTEAFF.

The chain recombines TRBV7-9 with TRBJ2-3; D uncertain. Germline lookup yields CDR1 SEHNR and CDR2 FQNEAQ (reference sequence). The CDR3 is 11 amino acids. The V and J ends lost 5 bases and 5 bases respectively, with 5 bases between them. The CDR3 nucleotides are TGTGCCAGCAGCGCCAGAGATACGCAGTATTTT. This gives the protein CASSARDTQYF.

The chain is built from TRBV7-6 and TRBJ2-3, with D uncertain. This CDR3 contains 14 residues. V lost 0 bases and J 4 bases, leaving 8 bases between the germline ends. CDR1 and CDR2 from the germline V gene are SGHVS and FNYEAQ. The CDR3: CASSLAPSADTQYF. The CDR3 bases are TGTGCCAGCAGCTTAGCGCCCTCCGCAGATACGCAGTATTTT. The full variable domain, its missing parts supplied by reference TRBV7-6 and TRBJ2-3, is GAGVSQSPRYKVTKRGQDVALRCDPISGHVSLYWYRQALGQGPEFLTYFNYEAQQDKSGLPNDRFSAERPEGSISTLTIQRTEQRDSAMYRCASSLAPSADTQYFGPGTRLTVL.

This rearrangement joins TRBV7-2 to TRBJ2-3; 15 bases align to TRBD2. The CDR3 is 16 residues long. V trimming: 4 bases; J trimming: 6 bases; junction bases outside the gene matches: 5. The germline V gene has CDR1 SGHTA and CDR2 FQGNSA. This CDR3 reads CASSSRTSGRGDTQYF. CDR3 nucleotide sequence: TGTGCCAGCAGCTCCCGGACTAGCGGGAGGGGGGATACGCAGTATTTT.

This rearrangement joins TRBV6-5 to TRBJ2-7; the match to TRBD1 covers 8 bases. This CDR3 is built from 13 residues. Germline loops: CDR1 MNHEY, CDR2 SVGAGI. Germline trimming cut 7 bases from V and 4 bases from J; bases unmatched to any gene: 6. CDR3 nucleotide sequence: TGTGCCAGCATGGGGCAGGGGGCGTACGAGCAGTACTTC. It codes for CASMGQGAYEQYF.

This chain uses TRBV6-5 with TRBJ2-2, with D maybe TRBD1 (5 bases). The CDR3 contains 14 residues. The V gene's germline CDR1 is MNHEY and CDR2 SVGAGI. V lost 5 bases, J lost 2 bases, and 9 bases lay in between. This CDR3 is CASSHRTNTGELFF. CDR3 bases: TGTGCCAGCAGTCACAGGACCAACACCGGGGAGCTGTTTTTT.

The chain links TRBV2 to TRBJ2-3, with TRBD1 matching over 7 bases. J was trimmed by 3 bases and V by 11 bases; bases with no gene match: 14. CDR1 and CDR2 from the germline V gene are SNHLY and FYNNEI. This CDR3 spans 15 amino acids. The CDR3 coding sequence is TGTGCCGGAAGGAACAGACAGGGTAAAACAGATACGCAGTATTTT. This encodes CAGRNRQGKTDTQYF.

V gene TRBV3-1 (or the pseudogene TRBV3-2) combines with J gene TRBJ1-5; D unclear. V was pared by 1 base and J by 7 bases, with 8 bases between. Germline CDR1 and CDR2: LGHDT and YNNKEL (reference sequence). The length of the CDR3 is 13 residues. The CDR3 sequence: CASSQGLGQPQHF. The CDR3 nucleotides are TGTGCCAGCAGCCAAGGCCTTGGGCAGCCCCAGCATTTT.